This T cell receptor beta chain was recorded in a study of blood T cell repertoires in COVID-19. Authors' methods: Reference gene primers were amplified, and this amplification served to estimate nucleated cell counts. Method: immunoSEQ multiplex PCR; TCRdb's copy keeps in-frame clones and lacks some. V, J and clone size are those of that table, while D and trimming were read from the DNA. The repertoire holds about 180,000 clones, with roughly 90% as singletons. Germline V lookup: CDR1 SGHAT, CDR2 FQNNGV. V lost 3 bases to trimming and J lost 2 bases, with 17 bases between them. This CDR3 has 16 residues. Participants were aged roughly 18 to 90 years from more than 20 US areas. Participants' reported clinical history set cohort assignment.

The chain links TRBV11-2 to TRBJ2-7; D perhaps matches TRBD2 (6 bases). Material: PBMCs or T cells enriched from blood (not recorded which). This TCR was sampled from a human donor with acute COVID-19. The donor label of this sample is uncertain. CDR3 DNA: TGTGCCAGCAGCTTTTCGGCGGCTAGCGTCGCCTACGAGCAGTACTTC. Its translation: CASSFSAASVAYEQYF. The variable domain in full, completed from reference TRBV11-2 and TRBJ2-7, reads EAGVAQSPRYKIIEKRQSVAFWCNPISGHATLYWYQQILGQGPKLLIQFQNNGVVDDSQLPKDRFSAERLKGVDSTLKIQPAKLEDSAVYLCASSFSAASVAYEQYFGPGTRLTVT.